This TCR beta chain originates from a study of blood T cell repertoires in COVID-19 (dated by TCRdb to about 2020). In the study overall: Collaborator samples came from the United States, Italy and Spain and covered acute and convalescent phases of COVID-19. Sample metadata almost always included a de-identified subject ID, COVID-19 status, age in years and sex. Subjects who had been exposed to COVID-19, were actively infected with it, or had recovered from it provided the deeply sampled blood TCRbeta repertoires that made up the dataset. HLA class I and class II types, where available, came from metadata supplied by the sample provider rather than from assay-based typing. Samples came from the ongoing ImmuneRACE study (first 160 participants) plus 1,254 subjects from 6 global collaborators. The repertoires were released in a freely available public database meant as a resource for research on the immune response to SARS-CoV-2. The material from the prospective study consisted of cDNA or gDNA derived from T cells, B-cell-depleted T cells, or PBMCs.

TCRbeta CDR3 regions were amplified from genomic DNA by means of the immunoSEQ Assay, a bias-controlled multiplex PCR. In the source study's methods: The number of nucleated cells in each sample was estimated by amplification of reference gene primers within the assay. To quantify the absolute abundance of each unique TCRbeta CDR3 rearrangement, sequence reads were collapsed and filtered. For each sample, productive Simpson clonality was calculated as the square root of Simpson's diversity index over productive rearrangements. In TCRdb, the immuneACCESS table is reduced to in-frame sequences with V and J assigned. These tables do not hold every clone; where another copy was compared, an unresolved V gene accounts for under half, and the others remain unexplained. The DNA was the basis for D and trimming; V, J and clone size are from that table. The sample contains some 88,000 clones, approximately 86% of them found a single time. The ten largest clones represent approximately 6.8% of the sample.

Trimming costs V 5 bases and J 3 bases, and their ends lie 8 bases apart. CDR3 length: 12 amino acids, cysteine to phenylalanine. Only the CDR3 DNA stays, 36 bases, in frame from base 1. Per the germline V gene, SGHTA is the CDR1 and FQGNSA is the CDR2. The collaborating institutions used their own protocols to collect whole blood in K2EDTA tubes. For TCRbeta analysis, collaborators shipped samples as frozen whole blood, isolated PBMCs, or DNA extracted from either of those sample types. Concerning this clone: Its antigen specificity is not known. Base quality data are lacking; no much larger clone is found one base away.

Overall study outcomes, separate from this receptor: How much clinical and demographic metadata was included differed by source and by participant, and the metadata was provided uncurated.

The TCR comes from a man in his sixties with acute or convalescent COVID-19. The sample consisted of peripheral blood. The chain is encoded by TRBV7-2 joined to TRBJ2-7, with the D gene too uncertain to name. The bases are TGTGCCAGCAGCGAGGCCAACTACGAGCAGTACTTC. Its coded protein is CASSEANYEQYF.